Listed here are 32 T cell receptor beta chains from one sample, sequenced in a study of resident and recirculating memory T cells in vitiligo. Data came from immunoSEQ multiplex PCR; TCRdb stores just in-frame clones and leaves some out. The sample carries 70,000 to 85,000 clones, approximately 90% recorded once. Specimen: blood. The receptors shown here come from a male donor with vitiligo.

This chain connects TRBV19 to TRBJ2-7, with 11 bases matching TRBD1. V dropped 6 bases and J dropped 4; count of bases not matched to a gene: 11. The CDR3 loop spans 16 amino acids. Germline lookup yields CDR1 LNHDA and CDR2 SQIVND (reference sequence). CDR3 sequence reads: CASRTLGQGADYEQYF. The CDR3 DNA sequence: TGTGCCAGTAGAACCCTCGGACAGGGGGCTGATTACGAGCAGTACTTC.

The rearrangement uses TRBV7-2 and TRBJ1-3; D is ambiguous. Germline V gives CDR1 SGHTA, CDR2 FQGNSA. This CDR3 is 16 amino acids long. V shed 3 bases and J shed 4 bases, with 16 bases lying between them. The CDR3 nucleotides are TGTGCCAGCAGCTTTTTTCCGGGGTCGTACGGAAACACCATATATTTT. This gives the protein CASSFFPGSYGNTIYF.

The chain links TRBV9 to TRBJ1-1; 11 bases line up with TRBD1. The CDR3 consists of 19 residues. V lost 0 bases, J lost 4 bases, and 14 bases stayed unmatched. Germline loops: CDR1 SGDLS, CDR2 YYNGEE. The DNA of the CDR3 is TGTGCCAGCAGCGTAGGCCTACTCACGGACAGGGGGCTCGGCACTGAAGCTTTCTTT. Its translation: CASSVGLLTDRGLGTEAFF.

The chain recombines TRBV18 with TRBJ1-2; TRBD1 agrees at 7 bases. The trim removed 3 bases at V and 6 bases at J, leaving 22 bases unmatched. This CDR3 is built from 19 residues. Per germline, CDR1 KGHSH and CDR2 LQKENI. As DNA, the CDR3 is TGTGCCAGCTCACCTGAGAATGACAGGGCTGGAGGCTTCGAGGATGGCTACACCTTC. Translated, it gives CASSPENDRAGGFEDGYTF.

The rearrangement joins TRBV7-3 to TRBJ2-3; 9 bases match TRBD1. Germline V gene lookup returns CDR1 SGHTA and CDR2 FQGTGA. This CDR3 is 16 amino acids long. V lost 4 bases, J lost 6 bases, and 11 bases stayed unmatched. In nucleotides, the CDR3 is TGTGCCAGCAGCTACGGACAGGGGTTGGGTTTGGATACGCAGTATTTT. As protein: CASSYGQGLGLDTQYF.

The V gene is TRBV7-2, the J gene TRBJ1-1, with D possibly being TRBD1 (6 bases). This CDR3 is built from 13 residues. V was pared by 1 base and J by 8 bases, with 11 bases between. Germline V gene lookup returns CDR1 SGHTA and CDR2 FQGNSA. CDR3 loop: CASSLGGQREAFF. The CDR3 region has the DNA TGTGCCAGCAGCTTAGGAGGACAGAGAGAAGCTTTCTTT.

This clone was observed a single time. V is TRBV9 and J is TRBJ1-3; the D is unclear. With 3 bases removed from V and 0 bases from J, the gap between germline ends came to 10 bases. The CDR3 has 15 residues. Per germline, CDR1 SGDLS and CDR2 YYNGEE. The CDR3 is CASSERSFSGNTIYF. CDR3 nucleotides: TGTGCCAGCAGCGAACGTAGTTTCTCTGGAAACACCATATATTTT.

V is TRBV6-5 and J is TRBJ2-3; the D is unclear. V was shortened by 6 bases and J by 5 bases, with 6 bases between the two germline ends. CDR3 size: 11 residues. Germline CDR1 and CDR2: MNHEY and SVGAGI. In nucleotides, the CDR3 is TGTGCCAGCAGCCCCGGAGATACGCAGTATTTT. This codes for CASSPGDTQYF.

This chain joins TRBV7-8 and TRBJ2-7; D perhaps matches TRBD1 (6 bases). V lost 2 bases to trimming and J lost 5 bases, with 7 bases between them. From germline, CDR1 is SGHVS and CDR2 FQNEAQ. CDR3 length: 12 amino acids. CDR3 region: CASSLQGHEQYF. The CDR3 DNA is TGTGCCAGCAGCTTACAGGGGCACGAGCAGTACTTC. Combining the CDR3 with reference TRBV7-8 and TRBJ2-7 gives the whole variable domain GAGVSQSPRYKVAKRGQDVALRCDPISGHVSLFWYQQALGQGPEFLTYFQNEAQLDKSGLPSDRFFAERPEGSVSTLKIQRTQQEDSAVYLCASSLQGHEQYFGPGTRLTVT.

This sequence joins TRBV6-5 and TRBJ1-4; unclear D gene. Germline CDR1 MNHEY, CDR2 SVGAGI. This CDR3 comprises 13 residues. V was trimmed by 2 bases and J by 8 bases, leaving 9 bases between them. CDR3 DNA sequence: TGTGCCAGCAGTTACGCCGGGAGAGAAAAACTGTTTTTT. Amino acids: CASSYAGREKLFF.

This clone came up a few times. For the CDR3, the DNA is TGTGCCAGCAGTCTCGCGGTCGACGGGAATCAGCCCCAGCATTTT. Protein product: CASSLAVDGNQPQHF. The J gene is TRBJ1-5, the V gene TRBV2; unclear D gene. This CDR3 comprises 15 residues. In germline, CDR1 is SNHLY, CDR2 FYNNEI. V lost 5 bases and J lost 4, with 15 bases in between.

The rearrangement uses TRBV28 and TRBJ1-2, with TRBD1 as a possible D gene (6 bases). Trimming removed 4 bases at V and 4 bases at J, with 10 bases between. The germline V gene has CDR1 MDHEN and CDR2 SYDVKM. CDR3 length: 13 residues. The CDR3 region has the DNA TGTGCCAGCAGTTACGGCAGGGGCTATGGCTACACCTTC. Encoded protein: CASSYGRGYGYTF.

For this clone: The sample has other DNA sequences that encode this CDR3 too. The chain uses TRBV6-1 and TRBJ2-7; 10 bases align to TRBD1. CDR1 MNHNS and CDR2 SASEGT come from the germline V gene. The J segment lost 3 bases and the V segment lost 4 bases, leaving 9 bases of the junction unmatched. This CDR3 has 16 residues. This chain's CDR3 is CASSAYTGQGFYEQYF. Here the CDR3 DNA reads TGTGCCAGCAGTGCCTATACGGGACAGGGGTTCTACGAGCAGTACTTC.

The rearrangement joins TRBV6-1 to TRBJ1-5, with 7 positions matching TRBD1. With V trimmed by 1 base and J by 4 bases, 7 bases remained unmatched. Germline V gene data show CDR1 as MNHNS and CDR2 as SASEGT. The CDR3 runs 16 residues. CDR3 sequence (DNA): TGTGCCAGCAGTGAAGGCAGAGGGGGCGCGAATCAGCCCCAGCATTTT. Protein: CASSEGRGGANQPQHF.

The genes are TRBV5-6 and TRBJ1-6; 8 bases match TRBD1. V lost 1 base, J lost 7 bases, and 4 bases stayed unmatched. Germline V gives CDR1 SGHDT, CDR2 YYEEEE. The CDR3 spans 15 residues. For the CDR3, the DNA is TGTGCCAGCAGCTTGTTGGACAGGGACAATTCACCCCTCCACTTT. Translated, it gives CASSLLDRDNSPLHF. The whole variable domain, filled in from reference TRBV5-6 and TRBJ1-6, reads DAGVTQSPTHLIKTRGQQVTLRCSPKSGHDTVSWYQQALGQGPQFIFQYYEEEERQRGNFPDRFSGHQFPNYSSELNVNALLLGDSALYLCASSLLDRDNSPLHFGNGTRLTVT.

The chain has TRBV7-2 and TRBJ2-2; D call uncertain. CDR1 and CDR2 (germline): SGHTA, FQGNSA. The CDR3 extends over 14 amino acids. Trimming took 5 bases from V and 8 from J, leaving 15 bases between them. CDR3 nucleotides: TGTGCCAGCAGCCGAATGAGCAGCGCTGGGGAGCTGTTTTTT. It specifies CASSRMSSAGELFF.

The rearrangement joins TRBV5-1 to TRBJ2-1; possible D gene TRBD1, 6 bases. Germline CDR1 SGHRS, CDR2 YFSETQ. The CDR3 is 15 amino acids. V was clipped by 4 bases and J by 5 bases, with 16 bases between them. Here the CDR3 DNA reads TGCGCCAGCAGCCCCGGGACATGGGAGCACAATGAGCAGTTCTTC. It translates to CASSPGTWEHNEQFF.

This clone is a singleton in its sample. The V and J genes are TRBV4-3 and TRBJ2-7, with 8 bases that match TRBD1. This CDR3 is built from 15 residues. Germline CDR1 and CDR2: LGHNA and YSLEER. The trim removed 2 bases at V and 9 bases at J, leaving 12 bases unmatched. The CDR3 reads CASSQLRDRLKMQYF. CDR3 sequence (DNA): TGCGCCAGCAGCCAACTTCGGGACAGGCTCAAAATGCAGTACTTC.

The chain employs TRBV4-3 and TRBJ1-4, with a weak D call TRBD1 (6 bases). The V gene's germline CDR1 is LGHNA and CDR2 YSLEER. V was shortened by 0 bases and J by 8 bases, with 16 bases between the two germline ends. The CDR3 consists of 16 residues. CDR3 protein: CASSQEGSQGVEKLFF. DNA of the CDR3: TGCGCCAGCAGCCAAGAAGGTTCACAGGGAGTCGAAAAACTGTTTTTT.

The V and J genes are TRBV7-3 and TRBJ2-3; tentative D call: TRBD2 (6 bases). V was pared by 1 base and J by 1 base, with 9 bases between. The CDR3 covers 15 residues. Looked up from germline, CDR1 is SGHTA and CDR2 is FQGTGA. CDR3 in amino acids: CASSLRGLRTDTQYF. The CDR3 DNA reads TGTGCCAGCAGCTTAAGGGGACTTCGCACAGATACGCAGTATTTT.

This rearrangement joins TRBV7-2 to TRBJ1-5, with D unclear. The V gene lost 5 bases and the J gene lost 0 bases, with 5 bases spanning the gap. Per germline, CDR1 SGHTA and CDR2 FQGNSA. The CDR3 spans 13 residues. The CDR3 spells CASSINSNQPQHF. In DNA form, the CDR3 reads TGTGCCAGCAGCATAAATAGCAATCAGCCCCAGCATTTT. The entire variable domain, with the rest obtained from reference TRBV7-2 and TRBJ1-5, is as follows: GAGVSQSPSNKVTEKGKDVELRCDPISGHTALYWYRQSLGQGLEFLIYFQGNSAPDKSGLPSDRFSAERTGGSVSTLTIQRTQQEDSAVYLCASSINSNQPQHFGDGTRLSIL.

The V and J genes are TRBV4-1 and TRBJ1-1, with D perhaps TRBD1 (6 bases). Trimming shortened V by 0 bases and J by 4 bases, and 9 bases separated the two germline ends. Germline loops: CDR1 MGHRA, CDR2 YSYEKL. The CDR3 covers 14 residues. The CDR3 nucleotides are TGCGCCAGCAGCCAAGATGGGGGGGCCACTGAAGCTTTCTTT. This gives the protein CASSQDGGATEAFF.

The J gene is TRBJ1-2, the V gene TRBV29-1, with D hard to call. Trimming left V 5 bases short and J 8 bases short, with 12 bases between. The CDR3 is 11 amino acids. Germline V gene sequence: CDR1 SQVTM, CDR2 ANQGSEA. DNA of the CDR3: TGCAGCGTTCTCGTTCGGAGGGGCTACACCTTC. Translated, it gives CSVLVRRGYTF.

The chain carries TRBV7-9 and TRBJ2-6; weak D call: TRBD1 (5 bases). Germline V CDR1 and CDR2: SEHNR, FQNEAQ (reference sequence). The CDR3 covers 14 residues. Trimming removed 8 bases at V and 0 bases at J, with 8 bases between. CDR3 DNA: TGTGCCAGCCGCAGGGACTCTGGGGCCAACGTCCTGACTTTC. Its translation is CASRRDSGANVLTF.

CDR3 DNA: TGTGCCACCAGGCCTAGAGCTAGCGAGACCCAGTACTTC. Encoded protein: CATRPRASETQYF. This rearrangement joins TRBV15 to TRBJ2-5; possibly TRBD2 for D (5 bases). V lost 6 bases, J lost 5 bases, and 13 bases lay in between. The CDR3 runs 13 residues. Germline V CDR1 and CDR2: LNHNV, YYDKDF (reference sequence).

The chain couples TRBV6-1 to TRBJ2-7, with a weak D call TRBD1 (6 bases). The V gene lost 8 bases and the J gene lost 0 bases, with 17 bases spanning the gap. Germline assignment: CDR1 MNHNS and CDR2 SASEGT. This CDR3 has 15 amino acids. The CDR3 DNA reads TGTGCCAGCCTATCTAACAGGGCCGACTCCTACGAGCAGTACTTC. Amino acid sequence: CASLSNRADSYEQYF.

The rearrangement links TRBV7-6 to TRBJ2-5; TRBD1 matches 7 bases. V was pared by 4 bases and J by 1 base, with 6 bases of the junction left unmatched. This CDR3 region has 15 residues. In germline, CDR1 is SGHVS, CDR2 FNYEAQ. CDR3 residues: CASSSAGTVQETQYF. CDR3 DNA: TGTGCCAGCAGCTCGGCCGGGACAGTCCAAGAGACCCAGTACTTC.

V gene TRBV19 combines with J gene TRBJ2-7, with 8 positions matching TRBD1. This CDR3 region has 14 residues. V shed 5 bases, J shed 2 bases, and the junction held 5 bases outside the gene matches. CDR1 and CDR2 (germline): LNHDA, SQIVND (reference sequence). The CDR3 DNA is TGTGCCAGTAGTGCCGGACAGGGCCCCTACGAGCAGTACTTC. Its translation: CASSAGQGPYEQYF.

The gene calls are TRBV28 and TRBJ1-4; D gene uncertain. Per the germline V gene, CDR1 is MDHEN and CDR2 is SYDVKM. Deletions cut 3 bases from V and 3 bases from J, with 8 bases between. The CDR3 consists of 14 residues. CDR3 in DNA: TGTGCCAGCAGTTTGGGCAGTTCTAATGAAAAACTGTTTTTT. This sequence encodes CASSLGSSNEKLFF.

The CDR3 coding sequence is TGTGCCAGCAGCGAACCCAACTCTGGAAACACCATATATTTT. Protein product: CASSEPNSGNTIYF. This rearrangement joins TRBV2 to TRBJ1-3; D not resolved. CDR3 length equals 14 residues. Trimming left V 6 bases short and J 0 bases short, with 9 bases between. The germline CDR1 and CDR2 sequences are SNHLY and FYNNEI.

This clone was counted once. The genes are TRBV5-1 and TRBJ2-4, with D perhaps matching TRBD1 (5 bases). Between the trimmed V and J ends, which lost 4 bases and 0 bases, there was a span of 14 bases. This CDR3 has 16 amino acids. CDR1 and CDR2 from the germline V gene are SGHRS and YFSETQ. CDR3 residues: CASSGANDVAKNIQYF. As DNA, the CDR3 is TGCGCCAGCAGCGGGGCTAACGACGTAGCCAAAAACATTCAGTACTTC.

This clone has a handful of counts. The CDR3 nucleotides read TGCGCCAGCAGCTTTGACAGGAGGAGTGAAAAACTGTTTTTT. Amino acid sequence: CASSFDRRSEKLFF. The V call is TRBV5-1, the J call TRBJ1-4; maybe TRBD1 (6 bases). The V end lost 2 bases, the J end lost 7 bases, and 12 bases lay between the germline ends. The CDR3 runs 14 residues. The germline V gene has CDR1 SGHRS and CDR2 YFSETQ. Combining the CDR3 with reference TRBV5-1 and TRBJ1-4 gives the whole variable domain KAGVTQTPRYLIKTRGQQVTLSCSPISGHRSVSWYQQTPGQGLQFLFEYFSETQRNKGNFPGRFSGRQFSNSRSEMNVSTLELGDSALYLCASSFDRRSEKLFFGSGTQLSVL.